The 27 T cell receptor beta chains below were found in one sample sequenced in a study of CD8 T cells in ankylosing spondylitis. No antigens are known for them. TCRdb re-analysed the 5' RACE reads in MiXCR, keeping a single row per CDR3 protein. Altogether more than 300,000 distinct CDR3 sequences are present, around 7.6% being singletons, with the ten largest covering roughly 15%. Study-wide points: One TCR beta motif, made up of seven to nine highly homologous variants, appeared characteristic of ankylosing spondylitis blood.

Material for sequencing was blood, either unsorted or a sorted T cell fraction (not recorded which). The receptor source for this set is a male donor with ankylosing spondylitis.

In its sample, this clonotype was seen many times. V usage is TRBV11-2 and J usage is TRBJ2-3; 8 bases fit TRBD2. CDR1 and CDR2 from the germline V gene are SGHAT and FQNNGV. The length of the CDR3 is 17 residues. V shed 0 bases and J 5 bases; nucleotides not matched to a gene: 10. CDR3 in DNA: TGTGCCAGCAGCTTAGAGGGAGTAGCGGGATGGGGAGATACGCAGTATTTT. The encoded protein is CASSLEGVAGWGDTQYF. Variable domain in full (rest from reference TRBV11-2 and TRBJ2-3): EAGVAQSPRYKIIEKRQSVAFWCNPISGHATLYWYQQILGQGPKLLIQFQNNGVVDDSQLPKDRFSAERLKGVDSTLKIQPAKLEDSAVYLCASSLEGVAGWGDTQYFGPGTRLTVL.

This clonotype was observed a few times. The chain has TRBV7-2 and TRBJ1-5, with a possible D match to TRBD1 (6 bases). Per germline, CDR1 SGHTA and CDR2 FQGNSA. The V end was cut by 5 bases, the J end by 0 bases, with 11 bases between. The CDR3 is 15 amino acids. The CDR3 region is CASSPQGRSNQPQHF. CDR3 DNA sequence: TGTGCCAGCAGCCCACAGGGACGTAGCAATCAGCCCCAGCATTTT.

The V call is TRBV12-3 or TRBV12-4, the J call TRBJ2-1, with 15 bases matching TRBD2. This CDR3 has 16 amino acids. With V trimmed by 5 bases and J by 7 bases, 6 bases remained unmatched. The CDR3 is CASSRAGTSGRNEQFF. The CDR3 DNA reads TGTGCCAGCAGTCGCGCCGGGACTAGCGGGAGGAATGAGCAGTTCTTC.

This clonotype was observed a single time. The rearrangement joins TRBV29-1 to TRBJ2-7; maybe TRBD2 (5 bases). The J call is in doubt because the DNA end fits TRBJ2-1 better. The CDR3 covers 13 residues. Germline lookup yields CDR1 SQVTM and CDR2 ANQGSEA. The CDR3 region is CSVIWESSYEQFF. The DNA for the CDR3 is TGCAGCGTTATTTGGGAGAGCTCCTACGAGCAGTTCTTC.

This chain links TRBV7-6 with TRBJ1-2; 10 nucleotides agree with TRBD1. The CDR3 spans 14 residues. CDR1 is SGHVS and CDR2 is FNYEAQ in the germline V gene. The junction had 7 bases not matched to a gene; V was cut back by 5 bases and J by 7 bases. The CDR3 DNA is TGTGCCAGCAGCCCGGGACAGGGGATTTTTGGCTACACCTTC. Its protein is CASSPGQGIFGYTF. Drawing the rest from reference TRBV7-6 and TRBJ1-2, the complete variable domain is GAGVSQSPRYKVTKRGQDVALRCDPISGHVSLYWYRQALGQGPEFLTYFNYEAQQDKSGLPNDRFSAERPEGSISTLTIQRTEQRDSAMYRCASSPGQGIFGYTFGSGTRLTVV.

There are a few counts of this clonotype. The rearrangement joins TRBV5-1 to TRBJ2-7; D may be TRBD1 (5 bases). V was clipped by 0 bases and J by 4 bases, with 14 bases between them. This CDR3 is built from 15 residues. In germline, CDR1 is SGHRS, CDR2 YFSETQ. The CDR3 here is CASSLEQVLPYEQYF. In nucleotides, the CDR3 is TGCGCCAGCAGCTTGGAACAGGTACTTCCGTACGAGCAGTACTTC.

This clonotype has a count of ten or more. The genes are TRBV11-3 and TRBJ2-2, with D perhaps given as TRBD1 or TRBD2 (5 bases each). Looked up from germline, CDR1 is SGHNT and CDR2 is YENEEA. V lost 5 bases to trimming and J lost 0 bases, with 10 bases between them. The CDR3 totals 15 residues. CDR3 DNA: TGTGCCAGCAGCGCGGTGGGGGCGAACACCGGGGAGCTGTTTTTT. It encodes CASSAVGANTGELFF. Variable domain in full (rest from reference TRBV11-3 and TRBJ2-2): EAGVVQSPRYKIIEKKQPVAFWCNPISGHNTLYWYLQNLGQGPELLIRYENEEAVDDSQLPKDRFSAERLKGVDSTLKIQPAELGDSAVYLCASSAVGANTGELFFGEGSRLTVL.

This clonotype has a count of ten or more. The rearrangement joins TRBV12-3 or TRBV12-4 to TRBJ1-5, with D possibly matching TRBD1 (5 bases). Trimming stripped 3 bases from V and 3 bases from J, with 9 bases between. CDR3 size: 14 residues. CDR3 sequence (DNA): TGTGCCAGCAGTTTTGGACAAATCAATCAGCCCCAGCATTTT. Its protein is CASSFGQINQPQHF.

This clonotype was counted many times. This chain links TRBV5-1 with TRBJ2-1, with 7 bases lining up with TRBD1. This CDR3 is built from 18 residues. V was pared by 5 bases and J by 3 bases, with 17 bases of the junction left unmatched. Germline values: CDR1 SGHRS, CDR2 YFSETQ. The CDR3 reads CASSPSAQDRAGYNEQFF. CDR3 coding DNA: TGCGCCAGCAGTCCCTCGGCCCAAGACAGGGCTGGCTACAATGAGCAGTTCTTC.

This clonotype was counted between two and nine times. The chain recombines TRBV29-1 with TRBJ2-7; 7 bases are shared with TRBD1. With V trimmed by 4 bases and J by 2 bases, 11 bases remained unmatched. CDR1 is SQVTM, CDR2 ANQGSEA, per germline. CDR3 length: 15 residues. The CDR3 region is CSVVGLGTAPYEQYF. The DNA for the CDR3 is TGCAGCGTTGTAGGGTTGGGGACAGCACCCTACGAGCAGTACTTC.

The chain recombines TRBV2 with TRBJ2-7; D is unclear. The V gene lost 2 bases and the J gene lost 0 bases, with 8 bases spanning the gap. CDR1 is SNHLY, CDR2 FYNNEI, per germline. The CDR3 spans 14 residues. The CDR3, as DNA: TGTGCCAGCAGTGAAAGAGTATCCTCCTACGAGCAGTACTTC. Its protein product is CASSERVSSYEQYF. Combining the CDR3 with reference TRBV2 and TRBJ2-7 gives the whole variable domain EPEVTQTPSHQVTQMGQEVILRCVPISNHLYFYWYRQILGQKVEFLVSFYNNEISEKSEIFDDQFSVERPDGSNFTLKIRSTKLEDSAMYFCASSERVSSYEQYFGPGTRLTVT.

V and J are TRBV11-1 and TRBJ2-5, with D possibly TRBD2 on 6 matching bases. V dropped 5 bases and J dropped 2 bases, with 27 bases sitting between them. Germline values: CDR1 SGHAT, CDR2 FQDESV (reference sequence). CDR3 size: 19 residues. The CDR3 nucleotides read TGTGCCAGCAGCGGAGGAGGGGAGGTTTGGGTATCCCTTCAAGAGACCCAGTACTTC. This translates into CASSGGGEVWVSLQETQYF.

The V call is TRBV3-1, the J call TRBJ2-3; no reliable D call. The germline V gene encodes CDR1 LGHDT and CDR2 YNNKEL (reference sequence). Trimming removed 5 bases at V and 5 bases at J, with 11 bases between. The CDR3 runs 13 residues. CDR3: CASSSTYIDTQYF. The CDR3 DNA reads as TGTGCCAGCAGCTCCACATATATAGATACGCAGTATTTT.

In its sample, this clonotype was seen many times. The chain carries TRBV6-1 and TRBJ2-7; D is unclear. V lost 3 bases to trimming and J lost 7 bases, with 13 bases between them. Per germline, CDR1 MNHNS and CDR2 SASEGT. The CDR3 is 13 amino acids. The CDR3 reads CASSDGRDNEQYF. The DNA of the CDR3 is TGTGCCAGCAGTGACGGACGAGACAATGAGCAGTACTTC.

This clonotype was seen a few times. The gene calls are TRBV7-9 and TRBJ1-1, with D unclear. CDR3 length equals 14 residues. Trimming left V 5 bases short and J 4 bases short, with 14 bases between. CDR1 SEHNR and CDR2 FQNEAQ come from the germline V gene (reference sequence). The CDR3 DNA reads as TGTGCCAGCAGCCGACCCCCGGGTGGCACTGAAGCTTTCTTT. Residues: CASSRPPGGTEAFF.

This clonotype was recorded many times. The chain uses TRBV3-1 and TRBJ2-7; 11 bases match TRBD2. This CDR3 contains 14 residues. After removal of 4 bases from V and 3 bases from J, the junction contained 2 bases not matched to a gene. Germline CDR1 is LGHDT and CDR2 is YNNKEL (reference sequence). CDR3 amino acids: CASSPGTSGYEQYF. The CDR3 DNA follows: TGTGCCAGCAGCCCAGGGACTAGCGGCTACGAGCAGTACTTC.

The J gene is TRBJ2-1, the V gene TRBV6-5, with D tentatively TRBD1 (6 bases). CDR3 length equals 14 residues. Per the germline V gene, CDR1 is MNHEY and CDR2 is SVGAGI. With 4 bases removed from V and 7 bases from J, the gap between germline ends came to 14 bases. CDR3 DNA: TGTGCCAGCAGTTCAACAGGGTCCGGGAATGAGCAGTTCTTC. Translating it yields CASSSTGSGNEQFF.

Concerning this clonotype: It may be a read error: a sequence one base away is much more abundant. The chain is built from TRBV2 and TRBJ2-3, with 10 bases lining up with TRBD2. The CDR3 contains 15 residues. The trim removed 11 bases at V and 8 bases at J, leaving 16 bases unmatched. In germline, CDR1 is SNHLY, CDR2 FYNNEI. The CDR3 DNA is TGTGCCCTCCAGGGGTTAGCGGGAGGAATAGTTACGCAGTATTTT. Translated: CALQGLAGGIVTQYF.

At least ten counts were recorded for this clonotype. The rearrangement uses TRBV7-8 and TRBJ1-6, with D perhaps matching TRBD1 (5 bases). The CDR3 extends over 18 amino acids. V was pared by 1 base and J by 7 bases, with 20 bases between. Germline lookup yields CDR1 SGHVS and CDR2 FQNEAQ. CDR3 sequence reads: CASSLEPGATAGNSPLHF. The CDR3 DNA follows: TGTGCCAGCAGCTTAGAACCCGGGGCCACTGCTGGGAATTCACCCCTCCACTTT.

This chain connects TRBV2 to TRBJ2-2; TRBD2 matches 13 bases. Germline-derived CDR1 and CDR2 are SNHLY and FYNNEI. The CDR3 consists of 15 residues. With 8 bases clipped from V and 4 bases from J, the junction kept 4 bases outside the gene matches. The CDR3 loop is CASQLAGGPTGELFF. The CDR3 region has the DNA TGTGCCAGCCAACTAGCGGGAGGGCCCACCGGGGAGCTGTTTTTT.

This clonotype was observed a handful of times. The gene calls are TRBV7-2 and TRBJ2-7; unclear D gene. V shed 1 base and J shed 6 bases, with 16 bases lying between them. Germline assignment: CDR1 SGHTA and CDR2 FQGNSA. This CDR3 comprises 15 residues. CDR3 nucleotides: TGTGCCAGCAGCTTAGGGCCCACCCCCGGGTCCGAGCAGTACTTC. Protein product: CASSLGPTPGSEQYF.

This clonotype was counted many times. The V gene is TRBV6-2 or TRBV6-3, the J gene TRBJ1-1; possibly TRBD1 for D (6 bases). The CDR3 is 15 residues long. The V and J ends lost 5 bases and 1 base respectively, with 14 bases between them. The germline gives CDR1 MNHEY, CDR2 SVGEGT. CDR3 region: CASSRNFRGNTEAFF. DNA of the CDR3: TGTGCCAGCAGTCGCAATTTCAGGGGGAACACTGAAGCTTTCTTT.

The chain recombines TRBV19 with TRBJ2-6; 10 bases align to TRBD2. The CDR3 consists of 17 residues. The V gene end was trimmed by 7 bases and the J gene end by 3 bases; junction bases not matched to a gene: 9. Germline V gene lookup returns CDR1 LNHDA and CDR2 SQIVND (reference sequence). CDR3 nucleotide sequence: TGTGCCAGTACCCGGCCGCTAGCGGGAGTTGGGGCCAACGTCCTGACTTTC. Translation: CASTRPLAGVGANVLTF.

This clonotype was observed many times. This chain links TRBV11-2 with TRBJ2-1; TRBD2 matches at 8 bases. The germline gives CDR1 SGHAT, CDR2 FQNNGV. J was trimmed by 6 bases and V by 6 bases; bases with no gene match: 13. There are 16 residues in the CDR3. The CDR3 bases are TGTGCCAGCAGTCCCCGAGGGAGCGGGAGATTCAATGAGCAGTTCTTC. Translated, it gives CASSPRGSGRFNEQFF.

This clonotype was counted many times. The chain recombines TRBV25-1 with TRBJ1-1, with 7 bases fitting TRBD1. CDR1 is MGHDK, CDR2 SYGVNS, per germline. V lost 2 bases and J lost 4; bases outside the gene matches: 1. This CDR3 is 13 amino acids long. CDR3 bases: TGTGCCAGCAGTGAAAGGGGGCTCACTGAAGCTTTCTTT. The encoded protein is CASSERGLTEAFF.

This clonotype came up a few times. Here the CDR3 reads CASSAGVQETQYF. CDR3 coding DNA: TGTGCCAGCAGCGCCGGGGTTCAAGAGACCCAGTACTTC. V gene TRBV7-8 combines with J gene TRBJ2-5, with TRBD2 as a possible D gene (5 bases). CDR1 SGHVS and CDR2 FQNEAQ come from the germline V gene. The CDR3 is 13 residues long. Deletions cut 5 bases from V and 2 bases from J, with 9 bases between.

The table lists this clonotype with many counts. This rearrangement joins TRBV27 to TRBJ2-3, with D perhaps TRBD1 (5 bases). Germline CDR1 reads MNHEY; CDR2 reads SMNVEV (reference sequence). The CDR3 extends over 14 amino acids. With 6 bases removed from V and 0 bases from J, the gap between germline ends came to 10 bases. CDR3 residues: CASRGAGSTDTQYF. The CDR3 DNA reads as TGTGCCAGCAGAGGGGCTGGTAGCACAGATACGCAGTATTTT.